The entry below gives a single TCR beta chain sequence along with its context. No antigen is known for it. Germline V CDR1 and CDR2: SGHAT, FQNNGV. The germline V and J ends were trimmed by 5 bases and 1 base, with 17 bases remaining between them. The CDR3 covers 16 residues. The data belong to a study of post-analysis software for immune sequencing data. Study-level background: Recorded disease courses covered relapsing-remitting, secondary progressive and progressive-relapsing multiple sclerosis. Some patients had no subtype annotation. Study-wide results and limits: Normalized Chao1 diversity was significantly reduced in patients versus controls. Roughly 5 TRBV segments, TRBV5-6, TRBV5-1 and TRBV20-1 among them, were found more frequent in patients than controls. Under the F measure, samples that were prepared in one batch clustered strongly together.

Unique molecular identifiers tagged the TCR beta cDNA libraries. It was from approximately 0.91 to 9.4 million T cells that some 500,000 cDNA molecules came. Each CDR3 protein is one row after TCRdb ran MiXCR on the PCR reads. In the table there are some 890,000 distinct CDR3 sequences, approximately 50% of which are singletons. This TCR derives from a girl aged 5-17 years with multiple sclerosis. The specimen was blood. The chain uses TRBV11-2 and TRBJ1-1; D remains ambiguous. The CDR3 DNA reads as TGTGCCAGCAGCCTCTCGCGACTTTTAAAGAACACTGAAGCTTTCTTT. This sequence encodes CASSLSRLLKNTEAFF.